This T cell receptor (beta chain) appears in the sequencing data of a study of shared clonotypes between healthy human individuals. Study findings and constraints: The sampled material consisted only of blood, and tissue repertoires are likely to differ.

Germline CDR1 SQVTM, CDR2 ANQGSEA. V gave up 0 bases and J gave up 4 bases; unmatched junction bases: 10. CDR3 size: 16 residues. Caucasian adults living in Nashville, Tennessee, provided all samples. Comment on this clone: Its antigen is undetermined.

Ten immunoSEQ deep assay plates were used to sequence the DNA of unsorted PBMCs. Produced via immunoSEQ multiplex PCR; TCRdb's table is partial and in-frame only. The sample has more than 400,000 clones; approximately 84% are singletons. The chain joins TRBV29-1 to TRBJ2-7; TRBD2 agrees at 9 bases. The clonotype was recovered from a woman in her 40s in good health. Some clones in this sample may be carry-over from other donors' samples. Sequencing was carried out using PBMCs. The CDR3 reads CSVEDELGGRVYEQYF. Written as DNA, the CDR3 is TGCAGCGTTGAAGACGAATTAGGCGGGAGGGTGTACGAGCAGTACTTC.